This T cell receptor beta chain was identified in a study of blood T cell repertoires in COVID-19. Germline V gene data show CDR1 as SGHNT and CDR2 as YYREEE (reference sequence). The CDR3 has 13 amino acids. V dropped 4 bases and J dropped 4 bases, with 11 bases sitting between them. Symptom resolution, clearance, or two negative PCRs marked the recovered donors of Cohort 3. In the study's own analysis: It was from reference gene primer amplification that nucleated cell counts were estimated. Clones were read by immunoSEQ multiplex PCR, and TCRdb kept only the in-frame ones, dropping some. D and trimming come from the DNA, and the V and J calls and clone size come from that table. Of roughly 150,000 clones in the sample, around 81% are singletons; the top ten hold 4.5% to 7.5%.

Sequenced sample: PBMCs or T cells enriched from blood (not recorded which). The chain is built from TRBV5-4 and TRBJ1-2, with a tentative D call TRBD1 (6 bases). This TCR was recovered from a man aged 40-55 years who had recovered from COVID-19. This CDR3 reads CASSNRDIYGYTF. Written as DNA, the CDR3 is TGTGCCAGCAGCAACCGGGACATCTATGGCTACACCTTC.